Described below is a single T cell receptor (beta chain) sequence and its context. The antigen is not known. The sample belongs to a study of CD8 T cells in ankylosing spondylitis. The study's findings and limits: Reactive arthritis synovial fluid and blood previously showed some of these motif variants.

TCRdb reprocessed the 5' RACE reads with MiXCR, giving one entry per CDR3 protein. Of around 220,000 distinct CDR3 sequences in the sample, under 12% were seen once. Germline lookup yields CDR1 KGHDR and CDR2 SFDVKD. V lost 8 bases, J lost 4 bases, and 13 bases lay in between. CDR3 length: 13 residues. The clonotype was recovered from a male donor with ankylosing spondylitis or in good health (not recorded which). The sample comprised blood, either unsorted or a sorted T cell fraction (not recorded which). The chain combines TRBV24-1 with TRBJ1-2, with D uncertain. The CDR3 region is CATIIVGTYGYTF. CDR3 DNA sequence: TGTGCCACCATCATCGTCGGTACCTATGGCTACACCTTC.